The next 17 T cell receptor beta chains were all read from a single sample in a study of OX40 agonist ivuxolimab in advanced cancers. Profiled with immunoSEQ multiplex PCR; TCRdb holds only in-frame clones, not every one. The data hold 100,000 to 150,000 clones, with just under 95% observed a single time. Specimen: CD4+ or CD8+ T cells sorted from blood, collected in a trial of the OX40 agonist ivuxolimab. All receptors derive from an adult with an advanced solid tumor such as melanoma, head and neck, liver or kidney cancer.

The chain has TRBV2 and TRBJ2-1; 14 bases fit TRBD2. In germline, CDR1 is SNHLY, CDR2 FYNNEI. This CDR3 is built from 16 residues. V lost 7 bases, J lost 8 bases, and 10 bases stayed unmatched. CDR3 bases: TGTGCCAGCAAGCCGGGACTAGCGGGAGTCTGGGATGAGCAGTTCTTC. Amino acid sequence: CASKPGLAGVWDEQFF.

The V call is TRBV5-1, the J call TRBJ2-3; D possibly corresponds to TRBD1 (5 bases). The CDR3 runs to 13 residues. CDR1 is SGHRS, CDR2 YFSETQ, per germline. Trimming took off 4 bases at V and 0 bases at J, with 6 bases between the two ends. Here the CDR3 reads CASSDSSTDTQYF. The CDR3 DNA sequence: TGCGCCAGCAGCGACAGTAGCACAGATACGCAGTATTTT.

This sequence joins TRBV15 and TRBJ2-7, with 8 bases lining up with TRBD1. Germline values: CDR1 LNHNV, CDR2 YYDKDF (reference sequence). J was trimmed by 5 bases and V by 0 bases; bases with no gene match: 3. This CDR3 spans 14 amino acids. The DNA for the CDR3 is TGTGCCACCAGCAGAGAGGACAGGGCCAACGAGCAGTACTTC. This translates into CATSREDRANEQYF.

The rearrangement joins TRBV18 to TRBJ1-5; D not certain. This CDR3 comprises 15 residues. Trimming shortened V by 3 bases and J by 0 bases, and 9 bases separated the two germline ends. CDR1 KGHSH and CDR2 LQKENI come from the germline V gene. The CDR3 reads CASSPQDLSNQPQHF. For the CDR3, the DNA is TGTGCCAGCTCACCTCAGGACCTTAGCAATCAGCCCCAGCATTTT. Complete variable domain (other parts from reference TRBV18 and TRBJ1-5): NAGVMQNPRHLVRRRGQEARLRCSPMKGHSHVYWYRQLPEEGLKFMVYLQKENIIDESGMPKERFSAEFPKEGPSILRIQQVVRGDSAAYFCASSPQDLSNQPQHFGDGTRLSIL.

V and J are TRBV9 and TRBJ2-1, with D tentatively TRBD2 (6 bases). This CDR3 spans 13 amino acids. V shed 0 bases and J shed 8 bases, with 9 bases lying between them. Germline CDR1 reads SGDLS; CDR2 reads YYNGEE. The CDR3 DNA follows: TGTGCCAGCAGCGTAGACAGGAGGGATGAGCAGTTCTTC. It encodes CASSVDRRDEQFF.

The V gene is TRBV27, the J gene TRBJ2-7, with a tentative D call TRBD1 (6 bases). The CDR3 totals 15 residues. V was trimmed by 5 bases and J by 2 bases, leaving 16 bases between them. Per germline, CDR1 MNHEY and CDR2 SMNVEV (reference sequence). The CDR3 protein is CASSRYRQATYEQYF. In nucleotides, the CDR3 is TGTGCCAGCAGTAGATATCGACAGGCCACCTACGAGCAGTACTTC.

The rearrangement uses TRBV7-2 and TRBJ2-3; 10 nucleotides line up with TRBD2. Germline V gives CDR1 SGHTA, CDR2 FQGNSA. The CDR3 has 13 amino acids. Trimming cost V 5 bases and J 8 bases; bases outside gene matches: 4. DNA of the CDR3: TGTGCCAGCAGCACTGGGACTAGCGTTACGCAGTATTTT. Its protein is CASSTGTSVTQYF.

This clone was seen once. The chain links TRBV19 to TRBJ2-7; TRBD1 aligns across 10 bases. Per the germline V gene, CDR1 is LNHDA and CDR2 is SQIVND (reference sequence). The CDR3 loop spans 13 amino acids. V lost 6 bases, J lost 5 bases, and 4 bases stayed unmatched. The CDR3 nucleotides read TGTGCCAGTAGCCGGGACAGGGGTCACGAGCAGTACTTC. Protein: CASSRDRGHEQYF.

This clone was detected only once. V gene TRBV5-1 combines with J gene TRBJ1-1, with D perhaps matching TRBD1 (6 bases). Germline V gene lookup returns CDR1 SGHRS and CDR2 YFSETQ. CDR3 length: 14 residues. V shed 4 bases and J shed 1 base, with 11 bases lying between them. The CDR3: CASSGTTGNTEAFF. The CDR3 region has the DNA TGCGCCAGCAGCGGAACGACAGGGAACACTGAAGCTTTCTTT.

Only a few counts were recorded for this clone. This chain connects TRBV28 to TRBJ2-7; 10 bases line up with TRBD2. Germline V gene sequence: CDR1 MDHEN, CDR2 SYDVKM. CDR3 length: 16 amino acids. The V gene end was trimmed by 5 bases and the J gene end by 3 bases; junction bases not matched to a gene: 10. In nucleotides, the CDR3 is TGTGCCAGCAGTCCCACCGGGACTAGCGATAACTACGAGCAGTACTTC. This codes for CASSPTGTSDNYEQYF.

The chain couples TRBV5-1 to TRBJ2-5; unclear D gene. V gave up 3 bases and J gave up 3 bases, with 12 bases separating them. The CDR3 totals 14 residues. Germline CDR1 and CDR2: SGHRS and YFSETQ. The CDR3 nucleotides read TGCGCCAGCAGCTCGGACGGCCTAGAAGAGACCCAGTACTTC. Translated, it gives CASSSDGLEETQYF.

The table lists this clone with a count of one. The chain uses TRBV28 and TRBJ2-5; TRBD1 is a possible D gene (7 bases). The germline V gene encodes CDR1 MDHEN and CDR2 SYDVKM. Between the trimmed V and J ends, which lost 6 bases and 0 bases, there was a span of 23 bases. This CDR3 has 18 amino acids. The CDR3 coding sequence is TGTGCCAGCAGGTCGCCAGGGGGGATGAGGGGGTACCAAGAGACCCAGTACTTC. It codes for CASRSPGGMRGYQETQYF. Filled out from reference TRBV28 and TRBJ2-5, the complete variable domain reads DVKVTQSSRYLVKRTGEKVFLECVQDMDHENMFWYRQDPGLGLRLIYFSYDVKMKEKGDIPEGYSVSREKKERFSLILESASTNQTSMYLCASRSPGGMRGYQETQYFGPGTRLLVL.

V gene TRBV5-1 combines with J gene TRBJ2-2; 9 bases are a match to TRBD2. The CDR3 runs to 17 residues. The trim removed 0 bases at V and 5 bases at J, leaving 8 bases unmatched. Germline V gene lookup returns CDR1 SGHRS and CDR2 YFSETQ. CDR3 sequence reads: CASSLVVAGVFTGELFF. The CDR3 DNA follows: TGCGCCAGCAGCTTGGTGGTAGCGGGAGTTTTTACCGGGGAGCTGTTTTTT.

The chain is built from TRBV7-2 and TRBJ1-5; perhaps TRBD1 as D (5 bases). Trimming left V 6 bases short and J 7 bases short, with 13 bases between. This CDR3 is 13 amino acids long. CDR1 SGHTA and CDR2 FQGNSA come from the germline V gene. In nucleotides, the CDR3 is TGTGCCAGCAGACGAGGGGTGGACCAGCCCCAGCATTTT. This encodes CASRRGVDQPQHF.

This clone has only a few counts. The chain carries TRBV5-1 and TRBJ2-1; the D gene is possibly TRBD2 (5 bases). The CDR3 runs to 15 residues. Trimming left V 1 base short and J 3 bases short, with 11 bases between. Germline assignment: CDR1 SGHRS and CDR2 YFSETQ. The CDR3 protein is CASSLNVEDYNEQFF. The CDR3, as DNA: TGCGCCAGCAGCTTGAATGTGGAGGACTACAATGAGCAGTTCTTC.

As to this clone: The sample holds other DNA sequences that translate to the same CDR3. The V and J genes are TRBV11-3 and TRBJ2-5, with D uncertain. Germline-derived CDR1 and CDR2 are SGHNT and YENEEA. The CDR3 spans 13 residues. V was pared by 0 bases and J by 5 bases, with 7 bases between. The CDR3 loop reads CASSLDRGETQYF. DNA of the CDR3: TGTGCCAGCAGCTTAGATCGAGGCGAGACCCAGTACTTC.

In its sample, this clone was seen once. DNA of the CDR3: TGTGCCAGCAGTTTAGCCCCCGGGCGGACTAGCACAGATACGCAGTATTTT. Translation gives CASSLAPGRTSTDTQYF. The chain carries TRBV28 and TRBJ2-3, with D maybe TRBD2 (5 bases). Trimming removed 2 bases from V and 0 bases from J, with 15 bases in between. Germline values: CDR1 MDHEN, CDR2 SYDVKM. The CDR3 runs to 17 residues. The full variable domain, with the rest looked up from reference TRBV28 and TRBJ2-3, is DVKVTQSSRYLVKRTGEKVFLECVQDMDHENMFWYRQDPGLGLRLIYFSYDVKMKEKGDIPEGYSVSREKKERFSLILESASTNQTSMYLCASSLAPGRTSTDTQYFGPGTRLTVL.